This T cell receptor (beta chain) emerged from a study of metastatic and nonmetastatic thyroid tumors. The junction had 7 bases not matched to a gene; V was cut back by 2 bases and J by 7 bases. CDR3 length: 15 residues. CDR1 is ENHRY, CDR2 SYGVKD, per germline. TCRdb reanalyzed the PCR reads with MiXCR. The table lists 5,500 to 7,500 clones, 30% to 40% of them singletons. The entire patient cohort was treatment-naive prior to thyroid surgery. This clone appeared a few times. The chain uses TRBV10-3 and TRBJ2-1; TRBD2 matches at 8 bases. This clonotype was sampled from a female donor with papillary thyroid cancer or a benign thyroid nodule (not recorded which). Some clones in this sample may be carry-over from other donors' samples. Sequences were obtained from adjacent normal tissue. The CDR3 DNA reads TGTGCCATCAGTGAGGCGGGAGGCCAATCAAATGAGCAGTTCTTC. Translating it yields CAISEAGGQSNEQFF.